The rows below give T cell receptor beta chains drawn from one sample of a study of blood T cells in healthy people across ages. TCRdb processed the 5' RACE reads anew with MiXCR; each CDR3 protein has one entry. The data contain about 640,000 distinct CDR3 sequences, 58% of them seen just once; the ten biggest clones take up 30% to 40%. The sequencing sample was made of blood. Receptors originate from a man aged 55 to 70 in good health. CDR3s include the opening cysteine and the closing phenylalanine or tryptophan. The D gene is left open where the match is weak. Some rows have no size entry. The others give once, few or many, or a class for an expanded clone.

clone size: .; V gene: TRBV20-1; D gene: .; J gene: TRBJ2-7; CDR3 protein: CSARAGTAYEQYF; CDR3 DNA: TGCAGTGCTAGAGCCGGGACGGCCTACGAGCAGTACTTC
clone size: .; V gene: TRBV15; D gene: TRBD2; J gene: TRBJ2-7; CDR3 protein: CATSRASGGANEQYF; CDR3 DNA: TGTGCCACCAGCAGAGCTAGCGGGGGGGCCAATGAGCAGTACTTC
clone size: .; V gene: TRBV2; D gene: TRBD1; J gene: TRBJ2-5; CDR3 protein: CASRTGTGGLETQYF; CDR3 DNA: TGTGCCAGCAGGACCGGGACAGGGGGCTTAGAGACCCAGTACTTC
clone size: .; V gene: TRBV7-2; D gene: .; J gene: TRBJ1-2; CDR3 protein: CASSLEAIHGYTF; CDR3 DNA: TGTGCCAGCAGCCTGGAGGCCATTCATGGCTACACCTTC
clone size: few; V gene: TRBV29-1; D gene: .; J gene: TRBJ1-1; CDR3 protein: CSASIGVLNTEAFF; CDR3 DNA: TGCAGCGCCAGTATTGGGGTACTGAACACTGAAGCTTTCTTT
clone size: few; V gene: TRBV5-6; D gene: .; J gene: TRBJ2-7; CDR3 protein: CASSLTGQASYEQYF; CDR3 DNA: TGTGCCAGCAGCTTGACAGGGCAGGCGTCCTACGAGCAGTACTTC
clone size: .; V gene: TRBV20-1; D gene: .; J gene: TRBJ2-3; CDR3 protein: CSARDPQGPTDTQYF; CDR3 DNA: TGCAGTGCTAGAGATCCGCAGGGCCCCACAGATACGCAGTATTTT
clone size: .; V gene: TRBV6-1; D gene: .; J gene: TRBJ1-2; CDR3 protein: CASSDVWGSNYGYTF; CDR3 DNA: TGTGCCAGCAGCGACGTTTGGGGATCTAACTATGGCTACACCTTC
clone size: .; V gene: TRBV6-5; D gene: TRBD1; J gene: TRBJ1-2; CDR3 protein: CASRPGQECGYTF; CDR3 DNA: TGTGCCAGCAGGCCGGGACAGGAGTGTGGCTACACCTTC
clone size: .; V gene: TRBV11-2; D gene: TRBD1; J gene: TRBJ2-5; CDR3 protein: CASSSSIRQGGETQYF; CDR3 DNA: TGTGCCAGCAGCTCTTCCATCAGACAGGGCGGGGAGACCCAGTACTTC
clone size: many; V gene: TRBV7-2; D gene: .; J gene: TRBJ2-7; CDR3 protein: CASSQGGTGTYEQYF; CDR3 DNA: TGTGCCAGCAGCCAGGGGGGGACTGGGACCTACGAGCAGTACTTC
clone size: .; V gene: TRBV29-1; D gene: .; J gene: TRBJ2-5; CDR3 protein: CSANGWQGETQYF; CDR3 DNA: TGCAGCGCCAACGGGTGGCAGGGAGAGACCCAGTACTTC
clone size: .; V gene: TRBV20-1; D gene: TRBD1; J gene: TRBJ1-5; CDR3 protein: CSAGTGGWSNQPQHF; CDR3 DNA: TGCAGTGCTGGGACAGGGGGCTGGAGCAATCAGCCCCAGCATTTT
clone size: .; V gene: TRBV7-9; D gene: TRBD2; J gene: TRBJ2-5; CDR3 protein: CASSLGGGAAETQYF; CDR3 DNA: TGTGCCAGCAGCTTAGGCGGGGGGGCCGCGGAGACCCAGTACTTC
clone size: few; V gene: TRBV12-3/TRBV12-4; D gene: TRBD1; J gene: TRBJ1-4; CDR3 protein: CASSSGTGREKLFF; CDR3 DNA: TGTGCCAGCAGTTCCGGGACAGGGAGGGAAAAACTGTTTTTT
clone size: few; V gene: TRBV7-2; D gene: TRBD2; J gene: TRBJ2-3; CDR3 protein: CASSLESGLAGPTDTQYF; CDR3 DNA: TGTGCCAGCAGCTTAGAATCCGGCCTAGCGGGGCCCACAGATACGCAGTATTTT